This T cell receptor beta chain was recorded in a study of PD-L1 blockade in urothelial cancer. Study details: The authors examined blood 3 weeks (second dose) and 6 weeks after treatment start. Overall study findings and caveats: Tumor-associated clones in blood expanded more at 3 weeks in durable-benefit patients.

A remark on this clone: Its antigen remains unknown.

Spiked synthetic TCR analogs estimated absolute template abundance per PCR. The data were produced by immunoSEQ multiplex PCR, yet TCRdb's version contains in-frame clones alone and is incomplete. This table holds some 87,000 clones, roughly 91% found once. Time point given: pretreatment peripheral blood. Urothelial carcinoma, locally advanced or metastatic, affected the patients. The CDR3 runs 15 residues. The V end was cut by 4 bases, the J end by 5 bases, with 15 bases between. The germline gives CDR1 MGHRA, CDR2 YSYEKL. Sequenced here: PBMCs, sampled around atezolizumab (anti-PD-L1) treatment. This sequence joins TRBV4-1 and TRBJ2-1; a possible D gene is TRBD1 (7 bases). The TCR originated in a man in his fifties or sixties with urothelial cancer. CDR3 residues: CASSPYQGGHNEQFF. CDR3 nucleotide sequence: TGCGCCAGCAGCCCGTACCAGGGGGGCCACAATGAGCAGTTCTTC.